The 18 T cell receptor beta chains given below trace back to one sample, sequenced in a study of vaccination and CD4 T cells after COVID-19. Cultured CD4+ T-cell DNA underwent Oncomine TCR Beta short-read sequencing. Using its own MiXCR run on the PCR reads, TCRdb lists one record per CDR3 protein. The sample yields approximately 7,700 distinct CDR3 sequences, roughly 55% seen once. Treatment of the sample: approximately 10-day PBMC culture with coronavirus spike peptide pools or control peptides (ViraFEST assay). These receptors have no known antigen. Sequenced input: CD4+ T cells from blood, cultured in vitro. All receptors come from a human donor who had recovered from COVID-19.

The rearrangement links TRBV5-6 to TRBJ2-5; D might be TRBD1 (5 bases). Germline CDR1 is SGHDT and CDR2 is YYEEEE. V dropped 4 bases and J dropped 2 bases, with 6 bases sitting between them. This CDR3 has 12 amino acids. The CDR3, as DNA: TGTGCCAGCAGCCGACAGCAAGAGACCCAGTACTTC. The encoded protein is CASSRQQETQYF.

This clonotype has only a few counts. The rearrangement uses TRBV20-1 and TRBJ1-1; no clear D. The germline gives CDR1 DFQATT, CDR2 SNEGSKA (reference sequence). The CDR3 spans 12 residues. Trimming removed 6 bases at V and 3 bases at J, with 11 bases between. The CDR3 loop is CSAPGRHTEAFF. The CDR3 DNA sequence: TGCAGTGCACCCGGGCGGCACACTGAAGCTTTCTTT.

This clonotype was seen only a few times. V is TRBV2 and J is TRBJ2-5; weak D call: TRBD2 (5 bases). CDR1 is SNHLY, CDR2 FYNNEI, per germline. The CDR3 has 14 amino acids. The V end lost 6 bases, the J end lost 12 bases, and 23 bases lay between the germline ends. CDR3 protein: CASRARAVADRKYF. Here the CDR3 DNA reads TGTGCCAGCAGGGCCCGAGCGGTAGCCGACCGCAAGTACTTC.

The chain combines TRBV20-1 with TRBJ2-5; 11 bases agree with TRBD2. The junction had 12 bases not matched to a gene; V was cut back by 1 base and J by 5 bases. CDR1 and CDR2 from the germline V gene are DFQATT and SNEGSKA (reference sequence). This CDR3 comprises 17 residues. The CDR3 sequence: CSARGGLIAGGLETQYF. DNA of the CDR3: TGCAGTGCTAGAGGGGGCCTGATAGCGGGGGGGCTGGAGACCCAGTACTTC.

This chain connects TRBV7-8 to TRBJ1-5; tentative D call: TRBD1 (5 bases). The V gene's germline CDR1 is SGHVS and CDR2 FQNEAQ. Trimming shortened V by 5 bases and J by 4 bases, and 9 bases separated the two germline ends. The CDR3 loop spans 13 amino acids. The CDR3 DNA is TGTGCCAGCAGCAGAGACAGTAATCAGCCCCAGCATTTT. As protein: CASSRDSNQPQHF.

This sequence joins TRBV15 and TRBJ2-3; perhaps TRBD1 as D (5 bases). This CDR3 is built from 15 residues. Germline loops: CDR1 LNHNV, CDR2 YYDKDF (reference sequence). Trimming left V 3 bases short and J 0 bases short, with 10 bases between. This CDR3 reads CATSSRQPSTDTQYF. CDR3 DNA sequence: TGTGCCACCAGCAGCCGACAGCCAAGCACAGATACGCAGTATTTT.

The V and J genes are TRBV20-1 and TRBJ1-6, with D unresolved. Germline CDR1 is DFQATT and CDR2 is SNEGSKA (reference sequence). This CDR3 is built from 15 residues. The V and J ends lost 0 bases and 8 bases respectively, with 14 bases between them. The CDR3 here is CSARDYSLGDSPLHF. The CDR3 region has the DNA TGCAGTGCTAGAGATTATTCGCTAGGCGATTCACCCCTCCACTTT.

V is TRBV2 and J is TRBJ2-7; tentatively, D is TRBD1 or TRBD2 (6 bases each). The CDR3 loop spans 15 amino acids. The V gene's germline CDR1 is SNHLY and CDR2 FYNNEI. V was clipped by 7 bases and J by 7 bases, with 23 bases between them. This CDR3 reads CASIRLTSGGGEQYF. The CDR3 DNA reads TGTGCCAGCATCCGCTTAACGAGCGGAGGGGGGGAGCAGTACTTC.

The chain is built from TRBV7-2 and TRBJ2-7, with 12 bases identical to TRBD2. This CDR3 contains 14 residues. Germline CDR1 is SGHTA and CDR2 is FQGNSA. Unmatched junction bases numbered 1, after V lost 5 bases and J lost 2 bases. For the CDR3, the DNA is TGTGCCAGCAGCCCTAGCGGGGGGGCCTACGAGCAGTACTTC. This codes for CASSPSGGAYEQYF.

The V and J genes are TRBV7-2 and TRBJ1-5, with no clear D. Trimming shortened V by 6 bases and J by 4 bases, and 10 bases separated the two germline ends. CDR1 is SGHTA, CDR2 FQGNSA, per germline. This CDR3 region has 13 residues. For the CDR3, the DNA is TGTGCCAGCAGTCGGGATCTGAATCAGCCCCAGCATTTT. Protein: CASSRDLNQPQHF.

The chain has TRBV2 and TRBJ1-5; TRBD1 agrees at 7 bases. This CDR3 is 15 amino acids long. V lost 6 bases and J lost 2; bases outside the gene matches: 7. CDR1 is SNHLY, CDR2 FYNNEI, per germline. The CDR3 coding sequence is TGTGCCAGCAGCATACTTGGGACAGGCAATCAGCCCCAGCATTTT. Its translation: CASSILGTGNQPQHF. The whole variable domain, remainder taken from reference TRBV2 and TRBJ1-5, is EPEVTQTPSHQVTQMGQEVILRCVPISNHLYFYWYRQILGQKVEFLVSFYNNEISEKSEIFDDQFSVERPDGSNFTLKIRSTKLEDSAMYFCASSILGTGNQPQHFGDGTRLSIL.

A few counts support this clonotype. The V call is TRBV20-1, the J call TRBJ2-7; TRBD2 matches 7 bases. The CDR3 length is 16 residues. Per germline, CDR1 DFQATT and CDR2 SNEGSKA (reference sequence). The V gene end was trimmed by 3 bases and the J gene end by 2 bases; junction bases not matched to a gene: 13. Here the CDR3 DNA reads TGCAGTGCTAGCCCTGCCCGGGGAGGGCCGCCCTACGAGCAGTACTTC. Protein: CSASPARGGPPYEQYF.

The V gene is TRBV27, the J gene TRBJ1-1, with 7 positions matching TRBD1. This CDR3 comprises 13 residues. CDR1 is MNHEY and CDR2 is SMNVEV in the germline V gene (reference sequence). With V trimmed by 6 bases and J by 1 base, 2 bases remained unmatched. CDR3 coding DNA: TGTGCCAGCAGAGGGACAGCGAACACTGAAGCTTTCTTT. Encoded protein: CASRGTANTEAFF.

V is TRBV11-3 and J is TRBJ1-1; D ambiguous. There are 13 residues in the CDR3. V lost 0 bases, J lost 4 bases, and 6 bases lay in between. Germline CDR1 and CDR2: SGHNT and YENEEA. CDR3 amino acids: CASSLESGTEAFF. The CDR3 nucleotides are TGTGCCAGCAGCTTAGAGTCAGGCACTGAAGCTTTCTTT. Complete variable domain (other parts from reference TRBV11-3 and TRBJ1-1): EAGVVQSPRYKIIEKKQPVAFWCNPISGHNTLYWYLQNLGQGPELLIRYENEEAVDDSQLPKDRFSAERLKGVDSTLKIQPAELGDSAVYLCASSLESGTEAFFGQGTRLTVV.

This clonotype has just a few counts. The CDR3 sequence: CATSDFTGTTEAFF. The CDR3 DNA is TGTGCCACCAGTGATTTTACAGGGACCACTGAAGCTTTCTTT. V usage is TRBV24-1 and J usage is TRBJ1-1, with a tentative D call TRBD1 (6 bases). The CDR3 contains 14 residues. Germline loops: CDR1 KGHDR, CDR2 SFDVKD. V was pared by 1 base and J by 4 bases, with 9 bases between.

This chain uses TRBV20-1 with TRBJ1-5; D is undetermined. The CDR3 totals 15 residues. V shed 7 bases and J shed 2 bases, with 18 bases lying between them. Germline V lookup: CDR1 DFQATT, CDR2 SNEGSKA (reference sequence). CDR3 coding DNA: TGCAGTGTCGTAAACCTGAGAAGGGGCAATCAGCCCCAGCATTTT. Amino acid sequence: CSVVNLRRGNQPQHF.

CDR3 DNA sequence: TGCAGTGCTAGACGTGGGTCGGAATGGCATTCGACCCAGTACTTC. Translation: CSARRGSEWHSTQYF. The gene calls are TRBV20-1 and TRBJ2-5; D call uncertain. V lost 2 bases and J 7 bases, leaving 20 bases between the germline ends. The germline gives CDR1 DFQATT, CDR2 SNEGSKA (reference sequence). There are 15 residues in the CDR3.

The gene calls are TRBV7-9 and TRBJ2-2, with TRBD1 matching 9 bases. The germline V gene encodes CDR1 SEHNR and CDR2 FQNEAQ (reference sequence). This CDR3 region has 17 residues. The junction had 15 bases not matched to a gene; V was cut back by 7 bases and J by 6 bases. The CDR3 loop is CASTHTRTGAPSGELFF. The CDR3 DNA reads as TGTGCCAGCACACACACTAGGACAGGGGCCCCCTCCGGGGAGCTGTTTTTT.